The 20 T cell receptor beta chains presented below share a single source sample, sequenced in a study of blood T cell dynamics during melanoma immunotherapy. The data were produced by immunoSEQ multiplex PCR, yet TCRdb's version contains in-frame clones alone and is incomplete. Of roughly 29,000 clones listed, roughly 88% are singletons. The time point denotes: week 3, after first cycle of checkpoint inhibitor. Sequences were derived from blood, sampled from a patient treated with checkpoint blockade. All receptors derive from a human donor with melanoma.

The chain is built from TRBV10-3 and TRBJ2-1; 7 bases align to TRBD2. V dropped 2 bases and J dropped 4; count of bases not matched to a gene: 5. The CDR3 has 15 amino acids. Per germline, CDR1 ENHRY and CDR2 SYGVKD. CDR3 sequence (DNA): TGTGCCATCAGTGAGCAAGGCGGGGGATACAATGAGCAGTTCTTC. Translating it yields CAISEQGGGYNEQFF.

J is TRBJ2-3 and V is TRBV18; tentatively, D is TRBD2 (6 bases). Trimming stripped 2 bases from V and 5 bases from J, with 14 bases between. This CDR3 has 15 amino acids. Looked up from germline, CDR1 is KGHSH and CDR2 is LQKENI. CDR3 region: CASSPELRRGDTQYF. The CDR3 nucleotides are TGTGCCAGCTCACCAGAACTACGGAGGGGAGATACGCAGTATTTT.

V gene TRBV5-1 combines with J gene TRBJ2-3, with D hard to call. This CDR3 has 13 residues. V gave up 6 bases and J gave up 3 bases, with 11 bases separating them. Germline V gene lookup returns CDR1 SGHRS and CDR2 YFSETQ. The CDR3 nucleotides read TGCGCCAGCAACATAGAACCTACAGATACGCAGTATTTT. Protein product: CASNIEPTDTQYF.

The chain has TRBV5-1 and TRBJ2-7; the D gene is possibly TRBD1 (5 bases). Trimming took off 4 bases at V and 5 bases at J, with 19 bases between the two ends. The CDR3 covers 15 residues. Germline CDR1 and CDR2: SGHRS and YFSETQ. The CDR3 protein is CASSRFGSGLDEQYF. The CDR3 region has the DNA TGCGCCAGCAGCCGATTTGGGTCAGGGCTGGACGAGCAGTACTTC.

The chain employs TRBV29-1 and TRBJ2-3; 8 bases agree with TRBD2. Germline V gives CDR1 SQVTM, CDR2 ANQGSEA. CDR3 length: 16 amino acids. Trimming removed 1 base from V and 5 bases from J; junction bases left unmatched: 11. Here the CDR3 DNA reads TGCAGCGTTGAAGGGGTTAGCGGGAAGAAAGGAGATACGCAGTATTTT. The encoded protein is CSVEGVSGKKGDTQYF.

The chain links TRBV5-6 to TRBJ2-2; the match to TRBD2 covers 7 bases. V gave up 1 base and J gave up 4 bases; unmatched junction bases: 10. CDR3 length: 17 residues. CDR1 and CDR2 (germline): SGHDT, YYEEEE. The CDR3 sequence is CASSLNSGTTGTGELFF. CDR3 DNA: TGTGCCAGCAGCTTGAACAGCGGGACTACGGGCACCGGGGAGCTGTTTTTT.

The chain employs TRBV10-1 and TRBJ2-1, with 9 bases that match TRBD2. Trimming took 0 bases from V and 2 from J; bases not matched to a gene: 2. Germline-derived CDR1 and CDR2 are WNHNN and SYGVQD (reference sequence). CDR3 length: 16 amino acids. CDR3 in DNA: TGCGCCAGCAGTGAGTCTGGACTAGCGCCCTACAATGAGCAGTTCTTC. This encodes CASSESGLAPYNEQFF.

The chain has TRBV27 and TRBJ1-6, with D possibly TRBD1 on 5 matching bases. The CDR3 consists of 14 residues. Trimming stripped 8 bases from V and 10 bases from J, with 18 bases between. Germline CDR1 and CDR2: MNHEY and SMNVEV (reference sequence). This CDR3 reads CASHLGGEGSPLHF. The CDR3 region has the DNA TGTGCCAGCCATCTGGGGGGGGAGGGCTCACCCCTCCACTTT.

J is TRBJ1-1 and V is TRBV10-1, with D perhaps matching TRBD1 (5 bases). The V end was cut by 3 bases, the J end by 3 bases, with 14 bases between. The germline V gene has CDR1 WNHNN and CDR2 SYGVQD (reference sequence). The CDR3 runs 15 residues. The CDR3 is CASSEMGTAHTEAFF. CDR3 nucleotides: TGCGCCAGCAGTGAAATGGGGACGGCCCACACTGAAGCTTTCTTT.

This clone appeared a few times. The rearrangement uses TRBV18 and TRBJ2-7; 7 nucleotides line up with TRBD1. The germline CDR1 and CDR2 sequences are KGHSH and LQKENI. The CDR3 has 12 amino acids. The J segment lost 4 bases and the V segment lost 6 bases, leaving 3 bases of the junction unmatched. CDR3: CASSPTGYEQYF. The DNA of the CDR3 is TGTGCCAGCTCTCCGACAGGGTACGAGCAGTACTTC.

The CDR3 DNA follows: TGTGCCAGTAGTATAGTCCCTAGCGGGAGTAGGAATGAGCAGTTCTTC. Protein sequence: CASSIVPSGSRNEQFF. The V and J genes are TRBV19 and TRBJ2-1, with 10 bases fitting TRBD2. V shed 1 base and J 7 bases; nucleotides not matched to a gene: 7. The CDR3 contains 16 residues. Per the germline V gene, CDR1 is LNHDA and CDR2 is SQIVND (reference sequence).

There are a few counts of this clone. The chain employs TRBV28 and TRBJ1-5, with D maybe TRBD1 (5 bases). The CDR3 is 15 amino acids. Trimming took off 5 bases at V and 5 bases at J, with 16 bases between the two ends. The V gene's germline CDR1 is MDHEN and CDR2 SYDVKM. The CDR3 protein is CASSPRGYTDQPQHF. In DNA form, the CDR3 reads TGTGCCAGCAGTCCTCGGGGGTACACGGATCAGCCCCAGCATTTT.

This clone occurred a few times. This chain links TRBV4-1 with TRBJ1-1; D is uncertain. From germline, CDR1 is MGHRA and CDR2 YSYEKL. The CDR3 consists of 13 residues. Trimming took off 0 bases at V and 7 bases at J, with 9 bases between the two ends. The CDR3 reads CASSQEVQIEAFF. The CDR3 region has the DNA TGCGCCAGCAGCCAAGAAGTTCAGATTGAAGCTTTCTTT.

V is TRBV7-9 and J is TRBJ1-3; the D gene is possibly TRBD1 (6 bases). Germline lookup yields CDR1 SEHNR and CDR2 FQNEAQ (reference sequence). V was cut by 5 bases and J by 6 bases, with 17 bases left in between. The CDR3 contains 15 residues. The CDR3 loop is CASSHYRDTENTIYF. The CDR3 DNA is TGTGCCAGCAGCCACTACCGGGACACTGAAAACACCATATATTTT.

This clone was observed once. CDR3 bases: TGTGCCATCGCCACCGGGACGGGCTCCTACGAGCAGTACTTC. Translated: CAIATGTGSYEQYF. The chain employs TRBV6-5 and TRBJ2-7; TRBD1 or TRBD2 may be the D gene (5 bases each). The CDR3 totals 14 residues. V was trimmed by 10 bases and J by 0 bases, leaving 16 bases between them. From germline, CDR1 is MNHEY and CDR2 SVGAGI.

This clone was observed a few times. CDR3 residues: CASSPHRGLENTEAFF. The CDR3 DNA follows: TGTGCCAGCAGCCCCCACAGGGGACTTGAGAACACTGAAGCTTTCTTT. V and J are TRBV7-9 and TRBJ1-1; TRBD1 matches at 7 bases. V dropped 5 bases and J dropped 1; count of bases not matched to a gene: 10. This CDR3 contains 16 residues. Germline CDR1 reads SEHNR; CDR2 reads FQNEAQ (reference sequence).

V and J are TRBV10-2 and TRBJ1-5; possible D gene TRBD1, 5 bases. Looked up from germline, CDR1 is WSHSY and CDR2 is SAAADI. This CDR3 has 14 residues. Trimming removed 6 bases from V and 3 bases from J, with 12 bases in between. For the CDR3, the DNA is TGCGCCAGCAGAACTGACAGTAACAATCAGCCCCAGCATTTT. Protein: CASRTDSNNQPQHF.

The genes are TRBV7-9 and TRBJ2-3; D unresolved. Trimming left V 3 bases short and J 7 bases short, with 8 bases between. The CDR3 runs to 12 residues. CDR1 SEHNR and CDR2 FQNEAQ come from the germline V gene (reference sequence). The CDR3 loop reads CASSFRPNTQYF. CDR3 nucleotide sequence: TGTGCCAGCAGCTTCCGACCAAATACGCAGTATTTT.

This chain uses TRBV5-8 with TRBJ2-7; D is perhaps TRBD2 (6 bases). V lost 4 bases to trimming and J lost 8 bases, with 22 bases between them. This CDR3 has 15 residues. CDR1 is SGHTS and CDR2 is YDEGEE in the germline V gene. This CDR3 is CASSIAGSQAPKQYF. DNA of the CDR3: TGTGCCAGCAGCATTGCCGGGAGTCAAGCCCCGAAGCAGTACTTC.

CDR3 in amino acids: CASSPDPTGGYTF. CDR3 nucleotides: TGTGCCAGCAGCCCTGATCCTACAGGTGGCTACACCTTC. The J gene is TRBJ1-2, the V gene TRBV5-4, with D possibly matching TRBD1 (5 bases). The V end lost 4 bases, the J end lost 7 bases, and 14 bases lay between the germline ends. The CDR3 covers 13 residues. Germline-derived CDR1 and CDR2 are SGHNT and YYREEE (reference sequence).